This T cell receptor (beta chain) was captured by sequencing in a study of T-cell memory formation after mild COVID-19. Points from the study as a whole: Whereas later expanders leaned CD4+, clones contracting day 15 to 85 showed a balanced CD4/CD8 makeup.

TCRdb processed the 5' RACE reads anew with MiXCR; each CDR3 protein has one entry. The sample lists roughly 400,000 distinct CDR3 sequences; about 15% were seen once. The CDR3 has 14 amino acids. CDR1 SGHKS and CDR2 YYEKEE come from the germline V gene (reference sequence). Trimming stripped 4 bases from V and 7 bases from J, with 17 bases between. This clonotype occurred a few times. The antigen is undetermined. This clonotype was obtained from a man between 18 and 29 years old who had mild COVID-19 (a few samples of this study predate the infection). Cell type and time point are not known. Sequencing was done on a sample of PBMCs or a T cell subset sorted from them (not recorded which). The chain uses TRBV5-5 and TRBJ1-1, with D perhaps TRBD1 (6 bases). CDR3 amino acids: CASSPPRGRDEAFF. The CDR3 bases are TGTGCCAGCAGCCCCCCGCGGGGGCGAGATGAAGCTTTCTTT.